The 27 T cell receptor beta chains below all came from one sample that was sequenced in a study of technical replicates of blood from a handful of donors. The data were produced by immunoSEQ multiplex PCR, yet TCRdb's version contains in-frame clones alone and is incomplete. The sample has 74,000 or so clones; more than 85% are singletons. Source material: T cells isolated from PBMCs. These receptors all stem from a human donor in good health.

The chain carries TRBV27 and TRBJ2-7; 8 bases are a match to TRBD1. Germline CDR1 is MNHEY and CDR2 is SMNVEV (reference sequence). The V and J ends lost 4 bases and 6 bases, in that order; junction bases with no gene match: 8. The CDR3 is made up of 14 amino acids. The DNA for the CDR3 is TGTGCCAGCAGTTGGACAGGGTCCCCCTCCGAGCAGTACTTC. The encoded protein is CASSWTGSPSEQYF.

This clone was observed once. The chain employs TRBV13 and TRBJ2-7; tentative D call: TRBD2 (5 bases). CDR1 and CDR2 (germline): PRHDT, FYEKMQ (reference sequence). Trimming removed 5 bases from V and 1 base from J, with 21 bases in between. This CDR3 is built from 17 residues. CDR3 in amino acids: CASSLRMDSSPSYEQYF. In nucleotides, the CDR3 is TGTGCCAGCAGCCTTAGAATGGACTCTTCCCCTTCCTACGAGCAGTACTTC.

The chain uses TRBV10-1 and TRBJ1-1; D might be TRBD1 (6 bases). The V gene lost 0 bases and the J gene lost 4 bases, with 9 bases spanning the gap. The CDR3 is 14 amino acids. Germline CDR1 WNHNN, CDR2 SYGVQD (reference sequence). CDR3 sequence: CASSESKGGTEAFF. CDR3 DNA: TGCGCCAGCAGTGAGTCGAAAGGGGGCACTGAAGCTTTCTTT.

Here the CDR3 DNA reads TGTGCCAGCTCTCAAGGGGGAGCGGGAGTAACAGATACGCAGTATTTT. It yields the protein CASSQGGAGVTDTQYF. The chain recombines TRBV18 with TRBJ2-3, with 8 bases that match TRBD2. The CDR3 is 16 residues long. The V segment lost 6 bases and the J segment 3 bases; nucleotides outside the gene matches: 11. CDR1 and CDR2 (germline): KGHSH, LQKENI.

The gene calls are TRBV5-6 and TRBJ1-2; D not resolved. This CDR3 contains 16 residues. V was trimmed by 4 bases and J by 6 bases, leaving 22 bases between them. Germline V CDR1 and CDR2: SGHDT, YYEEEE. The CDR3 region has the DNA TGTGCCAGCAGCCCGACTTCGAGCCTTAAGACGGATGGCTACACCTTC. Its protein product is CASSPTSSLKTDGYTF.

The rearrangement links TRBV7-9 to TRBJ2-7; 9 bases are shared with TRBD1. This CDR3 spans 16 amino acids. Unmatched junction bases numbered 8, after V lost 1 base and J lost 4 bases. In germline, CDR1 is SEHNR, CDR2 FQNEAQ (reference sequence). The CDR3 protein is CASSLETGGLPYEQYF. CDR3 DNA sequence: TGTGCCAGCAGCTTAGAAACAGGGGGCTTACCTTACGAGCAGTACTTC.

The chain carries TRBV6-6 and TRBJ2-6; D is ambiguous. From germline, CDR1 is MNHNY and CDR2 SVGAGI (reference sequence). V gave up 5 bases and J gave up 0 bases, with 11 bases separating them. The CDR3 is made up of 16 amino acids. The CDR3 spells CASSLSPGSGANVLTF. The CDR3 bases are TGTGCCAGCAGTCTATCTCCCGGCTCTGGGGCCAACGTCCTGACTTTC.

The V and J genes are TRBV27 and TRBJ2-3; perhaps TRBD1 as D (6 bases). The CDR3 has 15 residues. CDR1 MNHEY and CDR2 SMNVEV come from the germline V gene (reference sequence). Trimming took off 7 bases at V and 4 bases at J, with 18 bases between the two ends. CDR3 sequence: CASTPQGRKADTQYF. DNA of the CDR3: TGTGCCAGCACCCCGCAGGGGCGCAAAGCAGATACGCAGTATTTT.

This chain connects TRBV7-2 to TRBJ2-5; 7 nucleotides agree with TRBD2. CDR1 is SGHTA and CDR2 is FQGNSA in the germline V gene. Trimming cost V 4 bases and J 1 base; bases outside gene matches: 9. This CDR3 contains 16 residues. The CDR3 reads CASSSPRLAAQETQYF. CDR3 coding DNA: TGTGCCAGCAGCTCTCCGAGGCTAGCGGCCCAAGAGACCCAGTACTTC.

The V call is TRBV27, the J call TRBJ1-1; 8 positions agree with TRBD1. The germline V gene encodes CDR1 MNHEY and CDR2 SMNVEV (reference sequence). Trimming removed 3 bases from V and 3 bases from J; junction bases left unmatched: 9. The CDR3 runs 16 residues. CDR3 in DNA: TGTGCCAGCAGTTTTTGGCAGGGGGCCGGAGACACTGAAGCTTTCTTT. This sequence encodes CASSFWQGAGDTEAFF.

V is TRBV29-1 and J is TRBJ2-7, with 7 bases aligning to TRBD2. V dropped 6 bases and J dropped 3; count of bases not matched to a gene: 8. Germline loops: CDR1 SQVTM, CDR2 ANQGSEA. This CDR3 is 13 amino acids long. CDR3 loop: CSVFGGTNYEQYF. In DNA form, the CDR3 reads TGCAGCGTCTTCGGGGGGACCAACTACGAGCAGTACTTC.

CDR3 loop: CASSLDPGGITEAFF. The DNA of the CDR3 is TGCGCCAGCAGCTTGGACCCAGGGGGCATCACTGAAGCTTTCTTT. The J gene is TRBJ1-1, the V gene TRBV5-1; TRBD1 matches 8 bases. The V and J ends lost 0 bases and 4 bases, in that order; junction bases with no gene match: 5. The CDR3 loop spans 15 amino acids. In germline, CDR1 is SGHRS, CDR2 YFSETQ.

The count of this clone is one. The chain combines TRBV2 with TRBJ2-3; no clear D gene. The CDR3 runs to 13 residues. The V gene's germline CDR1 is SNHLY and CDR2 FYNNEI. V lost 3 bases, J lost 2 bases, and 6 bases lay in between. CDR3 residues: CASSDTYTDTQYF. CDR3 nucleotides: TGTGCCAGCAGTGACACCTACACAGATACGCAGTATTTT.

This clone was detected only once. The rearrangement uses TRBV5-1 and TRBJ2-3; tentative D call: TRBD2 (5 bases). CDR1 is SGHRS, CDR2 YFSETQ, per germline. V was trimmed by 0 bases and J by 0 bases, leaving 11 bases between them. The CDR3 has 16 residues. The DNA of the CDR3 is TGCGCCAGCAGCTTGGCCGCGCGGGCGAGCACAGATACGCAGTATTTT. Translated: CASSLAARASTDTQYF.

This chain connects TRBV14 to TRBJ2-3, with D perhaps TRBD2 (5 bases). Germline-derived CDR1 and CDR2 are SGHDN and FVKESK. Trimming stripped 0 bases from V and 4 bases from J, with 5 bases between. CDR3 length: 13 amino acids. The CDR3 region has the DNA TGTGCCAGCAGCCAAGAGAGGGCAGATACGCAGTATTTT. Protein: CASSQERADTQYF. The full variable domain, its missing parts supplied by reference TRBV14 and TRBJ2-3, is EAGVTQFPSHSVIEKGQTVTLRCDPISGHDNLYWYRRVMGKEIKFLLHFVKESKQDESGMPNNRFLAERTGGTYSTLKVQPAELEDSGVYFCASSQERADTQYFGPGTRLTVL.

This clone has just one count. This chain connects TRBV13 to TRBJ1-2; no definite D call. Germline CDR1 and CDR2: PRHDT and FYEKMQ (reference sequence). V was shortened by 3 bases and J by 2 bases, with 10 bases between the two germline ends. The CDR3 length is 14 residues. CDR3 nucleotides: TGTGCCAGCAGCTTCTTAGAGTCGAACTATGGCTACACCTTC. This translates into CASSFLESNYGYTF.

The chain links TRBV9 to TRBJ2-7, with 10 bases identical to TRBD2. Per the germline V gene, CDR1 is SGDLS and CDR2 is YYNGEE. V trimming: 4 bases; J trimming: 3 bases; junction bases outside the gene matches: 4. The CDR3 consists of 14 residues. In nucleotides, the CDR3 is TGTGCCAGCAGCCCCTCTAGCGGGAGCTACGAGCAGTACTTC. As protein: CASSPSSGSYEQYF.

This chain connects TRBV7-3 to TRBJ1-2; 7 nucleotides match TRBD1. The CDR3 runs 17 residues. With 2 bases clipped from V and 3 bases from J, the junction kept 12 bases outside the gene matches. From germline, CDR1 is SGHTA and CDR2 FQGTGA. Here the CDR3 DNA reads TGTGCCAGCAGCTTAGAACCCCTTGACAGGGAAGACTATGGCTACACCTTC. Translated, it gives CASSLEPLDREDYGYTF.

The rearrangement links TRBV14 to TRBJ1-4, with D possibly matching TRBD1 (6 bases). With 1 base removed from V and 7 bases from J, the gap between germline ends came to 13 bases. Germline V CDR1 and CDR2: SGHDN, FVKESK. The CDR3 runs 15 residues. The chain's CDR3 is CASSQVAGGGEKLFF. Here the CDR3 DNA reads TGTGCCAGCAGCCAAGTCGCTGGGGGCGGTGAAAAACTGTTTTTT.

CDR3 coding DNA: TGTGCCACCAGCTCTGAGTGGGGCAGGGCCTACGAGCAGTACTTC. Its protein product is CATSSEWGRAYEQYF. The rearrangement joins TRBV15 to TRBJ2-7, with a possible D match to TRBD1 (5 bases). V lost 5 bases to trimming and J lost 2 bases, with 16 bases between them. Germline V gives CDR1 LNHNV, CDR2 YYDKDF (reference sequence). CDR3 length equals 15 residues.

J is TRBJ1-1 and V is TRBV13, with D possibly TRBD1 on 5 matching bases. Germline V CDR1 and CDR2: PRHDT, FYEKMQ (reference sequence). V lost 0 bases, J lost 2 bases, and 7 bases lay in between. The CDR3 is made up of 14 amino acids. The CDR3 sequence is CASSLGGGNTEAFF. As DNA, the CDR3 is TGTGCCAGCAGCTTAGGCGGGGGAAACACTGAAGCTTTCTTT. The complete variable domain, with remaining parts taken from reference TRBV13 and TRBJ1-1, reads AAGVIQSPRHLIKEKRETATLKCYPIPRHDTVYWYQQGPGQDPQFLISFYEKMQSDKGSIPDRFSAQQFSDYHSELNMSSLELGDSALYFCASSLGGGNTEAFFGQGTRLTVV.

This chain uses TRBV7-9 with TRBJ1-2; D gene ambiguous. CDR3 length: 12 amino acids. CDR1 SEHNR and CDR2 FQNEAQ come from the germline V gene (reference sequence). V lost 6 bases, J lost 5 bases, and 10 bases lay in between. The CDR3: CASSPTEYGYTF. The CDR3 nucleotides read TGTGCCAGCAGTCCGACGGAGTATGGCTACACCTTC.

V usage is TRBV7-9 and J usage is TRBJ1-1; D uncertain. The V end was cut by 1 base, the J end by 1 base, with 7 bases between. The CDR3 runs 14 residues. CDR1 is SEHNR, CDR2 FQNEAQ, per germline (reference sequence). The CDR3 sequence is CASSLELRNTEAFF. CDR3 coding DNA: TGTGCCAGCAGCTTAGAGCTAAGGAACACTGAAGCTTTCTTT.

V usage is TRBV29-1 and J usage is TRBJ2-1, with 10 bases identical to TRBD2. Germline CDR1 reads SQVTM; CDR2 reads ANQGSEA. This CDR3 has 13 amino acids. The junction had 7 bases not matched to a gene; V was cut back by 2 bases and J by 12 bases. CDR3 nucleotides: TGCAGCGTTGAACCTAGCGGGGGATCATTGCAGTTCTTC. Encoded protein: CSVEPSGGSLQFF.

The chain uses TRBV2 and TRBJ2-3; unclear D gene. Per germline, CDR1 SNHLY and CDR2 FYNNEI. The CDR3 contains 14 residues. V was clipped by 0 bases and J by 4 bases, with 8 bases between them. The DNA for the CDR3 is TGTGCCAGCAGTGAAGCAACTTTTGCAGATACGCAGTATTTT. Translation gives CASSEATFADTQYF.

In its sample, this clone was seen once. The gene calls are TRBV4-2 and TRBJ2-1; tentatively, D is TRBD2 (6 bases). There are 17 residues in the CDR3. V lost 0 bases to trimming and J lost 3 bases, with 15 bases between them. CDR1 LGHNA and CDR2 YNFKEQ come from the germline V gene. The CDR3 reads CASSQDRGLPNYNEQFF. Here the CDR3 DNA reads TGTGCCAGCAGCCAAGATCGAGGACTACCGAACTACAATGAGCAGTTCTTC.

The chain combines TRBV5-6 with TRBJ1-3; D is undetermined. V was shortened by 0 bases and J by 0 bases, with 7 bases between the two germline ends. Germline V gene sequence: CDR1 SGHDT, CDR2 YYEEEE. The CDR3 consists of 15 residues. The CDR3 coding sequence is TGTGCCAGCAGCTTGGTTCGGGGCTCTGGAAACACCATATATTTT. It is translated as CASSLVRGSGNTIYF.